This T cell receptor (beta chain) was recovered during a study of low-dose radiotherapy and immunotherapy resistance in tumors. This clonotype occurred a few times. V lost 3 bases and J lost 1; bases outside the gene matches: 9. The CDR3 is made up of 16 amino acids. Per germline, CDR1 SQVTM and CDR2 ANQGSEA. Alpha and beta chains were covered, as first-strand cDNA relied on TRAV- and TRBV-specific primers. The authors amplified TCRs for about 20 PCR cycles with a constant-region primer and a V-primer adapter. In TCRdb, the reads were re-called with MiXCR into one record per CDR3 protein. The data show roughly 100,000 distinct CDR3 sequences, less than 25% seen once. Time point noted: after trial treatment. Sample treatment: LDRT plus nivolumab, ipilimumab, low-dose cyclophosphamide and aspirin (RACIN trial).

The receptor comes from a female donor with ovarian cancer. The material was PBMCs, obtained after low-dose radiotherapy plus immunotherapy. V is TRBV29-1 and J is TRBJ2-1; TRBD1 matches at 7 bases. This CDR3 is CSVDLDREISYNEQFF. The CDR3, as DNA: TGCAGCGTTGATCTCGACAGGGAAATTTCCTACAATGAGCAGTTCTTC.